The 16 T cell receptor beta chains below were found in one sample sequenced in a study of blood T cell repertoires in COVID-19. The table came from immunoSEQ multiplex PCR; TCRdb's copy has only in-frame clones and leaves some out. The data show some 200,000 clones, with approximately 85% seen just once and 2% to 3% held by the top ten. Specimen: peripheral blood. These TCRs come from a woman in her 70s with COVID-19, enrolled during active disease.

The chain combines TRBV19 with TRBJ1-3, with D possibly matching TRBD1 (6 bases). With 5 bases removed from V and 3 bases from J, the gap between germline ends came to 14 bases. This CDR3 spans 15 amino acids. Germline values: CDR1 LNHDA, CDR2 SQIVND (reference sequence). The DNA for the CDR3 is TGTGCCAGTAGTGAAGCGACAGGCCTTGGAAACACCATATATTTT. Translation: CASSEATGLGNTIYF.

This clone appeared a few times. The chain couples TRBV6-5 to TRBJ1-6; D uncertain. Deletions cut 4 bases from V and 6 bases from J, with 16 bases between. Germline-derived CDR1 and CDR2 are MNHEY and SVGAGI. This CDR3 has 16 residues. The DNA for the CDR3 is TGTGCCAGCAGTTCCCCGACACGTCAGGCTAATTCACCCCTCCACTTT. This encodes CASSSPTRQANSPLHF.

V and J are TRBV9 and TRBJ1-1; perhaps TRBD1 as D (6 bases). The germline gives CDR1 SGDLS, CDR2 YYNGEE. The CDR3 is made up of 15 amino acids. V was trimmed by 4 bases and J by 3 bases, leaving 16 bases between them. This CDR3 reads CASSLGGAGYTEAFF. DNA for the CDR3: TGTGCCAGCAGCCTTGGGGGGGCAGGTTACACTGAAGCTTTCTTT.

This chain uses TRBV7-2 with TRBJ2-7, with 9 bases fitting TRBD1. CDR3 size: 17 residues. V lost 3 bases to trimming and J lost 2 bases; unmatched junction nucleotides: 11. Looked up from germline, CDR1 is SGHTA and CDR2 is FQGNSA. The CDR3 loop reads CASSFALTGTGPYEQYF. In DNA form, the CDR3 reads TGTGCCAGCAGCTTCGCACTTACCGGGACAGGGCCCTACGAGCAGTACTTC.

The gene calls are TRBV7-8 and TRBJ2-2, with 8 bases that match TRBD1. The CDR3 runs to 15 residues. The germline CDR1 and CDR2 sequences are SGHVS and FQNEAQ. Unmatched junction bases numbered 6, after V lost 3 bases and J lost 6 bases. CDR3 nucleotides: TGTGCCAGCAGCTTCCGGGACAGGTCGGCCGGGGAGCTGTTTTTT. Protein product: CASSFRDRSAGELFF.

This clone has more than one count but fewer than ten. The chain has TRBV4-3 and TRBJ1-3; 8 bases are a match to TRBD1. The CDR3 extends over 14 amino acids. From germline, CDR1 is LGHNA and CDR2 YSLEER. V dropped 4 bases and J dropped 8; count of bases not matched to a gene: 7. CDR3 sequence: CASSPSGTGHTIYF. The CDR3, as DNA: TGCGCCAGCAGCCCCTCCGGGACAGGCCACACCATATATTTT.

The V and J genes are TRBV7-2 and TRBJ2-3; perhaps TRBD1 as D (6 bases). V was clipped by 5 bases and J by 2 bases, with 14 bases between them. The CDR3 has 15 residues. The V gene's germline CDR1 is SGHTA and CDR2 FQGNSA. CDR3 coding DNA: TGTGCCAGCAGCCCGGTGGGGGCAGACACAGATACGCAGTATTTT. It specifies CASSPVGADTDTQYF.

The chain carries TRBV3-1 (or the pseudogene TRBV3-2) and TRBJ1-1; TRBD1 matches at 8 bases. The CDR3 is made up of 16 amino acids. CDR1 and CDR2 from the germline V gene are LGHDT and YNNKEL (reference sequence). The V segment lost 3 bases and the J segment 2 bases; nucleotides outside the gene matches: 8. Here the CDR3 DNA reads TGTGCCAGCAGCCACTTCCCGGGACAGGAAAACACTGAAGCTTTCTTT. It is translated as CASSHFPGQENTEAFF.

The CDR3 nucleotides are TGTGCCAGCTCATTCGGGACAGGGGGCAGGGAAGCTTTCTTT. The encoded protein is CASSFGTGGREAFF. V gene TRBV18 combines with J gene TRBJ1-1; TRBD1 matches at 12 bases. Trimming at V came to 5 bases and at J to 8 bases, leaving 6 bases not matched to a gene. The length of the CDR3 is 14 residues. Germline loops: CDR1 KGHSH, CDR2 LQKENI. Complete variable domain (other parts from reference TRBV18 and TRBJ1-1): NAGVMQNPRHLVRRRGQEARLRCSPMKGHSHVYWYRQLPEEGLKFMVYLQKENIIDESGMPKERFSAEFPKEGPSILRIQQVVRGDSAAYFCASSFGTGGREAFFGQGTRLTVV.

The chain is built from TRBV28 and TRBJ1-2; 7 nucleotides match TRBD1. This CDR3 contains 14 residues. V was pared by 6 bases and J by 8 bases, with 12 bases of the junction left unmatched. Germline CDR1 is MDHEN and CDR2 is SYDVKM. Written as DNA, the CDR3 is TGTGCCAGCAGATTAGCGGGACAGCCAATCGGCTACACCTTC. As protein: CASRLAGQPIGYTF.

V is TRBV20-1 and J is TRBJ2-1; D is uncertain. CDR1 is DFQATT and CDR2 is SNEGSKA in the germline V gene (reference sequence). The CDR3 length is 11 residues. V dropped 7 bases and J dropped 8 bases, with 12 bases sitting between them. Written as DNA, the CDR3 is TGCAGTGTTAGCTCAGGTCATGAGCAGTTCTTC. Translated: CSVSSGHEQFF.

This clone appeared once. The chain is built from TRBV5-5 and TRBJ1-2, with D perhaps TRBD1 (6 bases). Germline CDR1 reads SGHKS; CDR2 reads YYEKEE (reference sequence). Trimming cost V 0 bases and J 3 bases, with 15 bases left between them. The CDR3 extends over 16 amino acids. CDR3 residues: CASSLEGQTMDYGYTF. CDR3 nucleotides: TGTGCCAGCAGCTTGGAGGGACAAACCATGGACTATGGCTACACCTTC.

This chain links TRBV7-2 with TRBJ1-1; D gene ambiguous. In germline, CDR1 is SGHTA, CDR2 FQGNSA. The V gene lost 1 base and the J gene lost 8 bases, with 14 bases spanning the gap. CDR3 size: 14 residues. In DNA, the CDR3 is TGTGCCAGCAGCTTAGTTCATGGGAGAGGAGAAGCTTTCTTT. This encodes CASSLVHGRGEAFF. The full variable domain, in which reference TRBV7-2 and TRBJ1-1 provide the parts outside the CDR3, is GAGVSQSPSNKVTEKGKDVELRCDPISGHTALYWYRQSLGQGLEFLIYFQGNSAPDKSGLPSDRFSAERTGGSVSTLTIQRTQQEDSAVYLCASSLVHGRGEAFFGQGTRLTVV.

This chain links TRBV2 with TRBJ1-3; D might be TRBD1 (6 bases). Germline CDR1 reads SNHLY; CDR2 reads FYNNEI. The CDR3 has 16 residues. The ends were cut back, 6 bases at V and 2 bases at J, with 17 bases in the middle. CDR3 nucleotide sequence: TGTGCCAGCAGGATCACACAGGGAGGGACTGGAAACACCATATATTTT. The encoded protein is CASRITQGGTGNTIYF.

Only one count was recorded for this clone. The V gene is TRBV2, the J gene TRBJ2-3; the match to TRBD2 covers 8 bases. The CDR3 is made up of 15 amino acids. Germline V gene data show CDR1 as SNHLY and CDR2 as FYNNEI. Trimming took 8 bases from V and 0 from J; bases not matched to a gene: 7. The CDR3 sequence is CASALAGKSTDTQYF. CDR3 nucleotide sequence: TGTGCCAGCGCATTAGCGGGAAAAAGCACAGATACGCAGTATTTT.

The rearrangement links TRBV7-2 to TRBJ1-1; D uncertain. CDR3 length equals 15 residues. Trimming stripped 2 bases from V and 1 base from J, with 11 bases between. Germline CDR1 and CDR2: SGHTA and FQGNSA. The CDR3 spells CASSLYGVENTEAFF. The DNA for the CDR3 is TGTGCCAGCAGCTTATACGGGGTCGAGAACACTGAAGCTTTCTTT.